The rows below give T cell receptor beta chains drawn from one sample of a study of human T cells and chemical hapten exposure. TCRdb reanalysed the RACE reads using MiXCR and keeps one entry per CDR3 protein. The profile shows approximately 260,000 distinct CDR3 sequences, about 8.1% of them singletons. The sequenced sample was whole blood, obtained in connection with sensitization to the hapten diphenylcyclopropenone (DPC). All receptors come from a woman in her forties with alopecia areata. Some clones in this sample may be carry-over from other donors' samples. CDR3s include the opening cysteine and the closing phenylalanine or tryptophan. The D gene is left open where the match is weak. Clone size, where shown, is once, few, many, or a class for clones that have expanded.

v_call	j_call	clone_size	d_call	cdr3_nt	cdr3_aa
TRBV4-2	TRBJ2-3	many	TRBD2	TGTGCCAGCAGCCAAGGCAGCGGGATTAGCACAGATACGCAGTATTTT	CASSQGSGISTDTQYF
TRBV28	TRBJ2-4	-	-	TGTGCCAGCAGCAGGGGAGGGCAGCTCCTAGCCAAAAACATTCAGTACTTC	CASSRGGQLLAKNIQYF
TRBV21-1	TRBJ1-1	-	-	TGTGCCAGCACAACGGAAACTGAAGCTTTCTTT	CASTTETEAFF
TRBV10-3	TRBJ1-5	many	-	TGTGCCATCAGTGAGAGGGGCCTCTCCTATAGCAATCAGCCCCAGCATTTT	CAISERGLSYSNQPQHF
TRBV12-3/TRBV12-4	TRBJ2-3	-	-	TGTGCCAGCAGTAGGTTGGTAAATTCAGATACGCAGTATTTT	CASSRLVNSDTQYF
TRBV28	TRBJ2-7	-	-	TGTGCCAGCGGGACCCTGGAGCAGTACTTC	CASGTLEQYF
TRBV6-5	TRBJ2-7	-	-	TGTGCCAGCAGCCCCGAGGTTCTTCGGGACGAGCAGTACTTC	CASSPEVLRDEQYF
TRBV11-3	TRBJ2-7	-	-	TGTGCCAGCAGCTCCCCGGCATGGCCCTACGAGCAGTACTTC	CASSSPAWPYEQYF
TRBV28	TRBJ2-7	few	-	TGTGCCAGCAGTTTATACCGGGTCGGTACCTACGAGCAGTACTTC	CASSLYRVGTYEQYF
TRBV7-9	TRBJ1-1	few	-	TGTGCCAGCAGCTTAGGTGGGGCGCGGACTGAAGCTTTCTTT	CASSLGGARTEAFF
TRBV7-2	TRBJ1-1	few	-	TGTGCCAGCAGCTTGCGGCGGCTGGGCACTGAAGCTTTCTTT	CASSLRRLGTEAFF
TRBV6-2/TRBV6-3	TRBJ1-5	-	TRBD1	TGTGCCAGCAGTCGAAGGGGGCGCTTTGTTGGCAATCAGCCCCAGCATTTT	CASSRRGRFVGNQPQHF
TRBV25-1	TRBJ2-7	-	-	TGTGCCAGCAGCAGATCTAGCTCATATAACGAGCAGTACTTC	CASSRSSSYNEQYF
TRBV9	TRBJ2-2	few	-	TGTGCCAGCAGCCCTGGGGGCAGAGTCACCGGGGAGCTGTTTTTT	CASSPGGRVTGELFF
TRBV7-2	TRBJ2-5	-	-	TGTGCCAGCAGCCGCGAGTTCCAAGAGACCCAGTACTTC	CASSREFQETQYF
TRBV7-3	TRBJ2-6	-	-	TGTGCCAGCAGCTTAACGATGGGGGACGTTGGGGCCAACGTCCTGACTTTC	CASSLTMGDVGANVLTF
TRBV25-1	TRBJ2-3	few	TRBD2	TGTGCCAGCAGTGACGGACTAGCGGGAGTTGGAGATACGCAGTATTTT	CASSDGLAGVGDTQYF
TRBV6-5	TRBJ1-6	-	-	TGTGCCAGCAGTTACTGGACACCTACCAAAAGCTCCTATAATTCACCCCTCCACTTT	CASSYWTPTKSSYNSPLHF
TRBV5-6	TRBJ1-2	few	TRBD1	TGTGCCAGCAGCTTGAACCCAGGGGGCTATGGCTACACCTTC	CASSLNPGGYGYTF
TRBV29-1	TRBJ2-7	many	-	TGCAGCGTGCTGGGTAAAGCCTACGAGCAGTACTTC	CSVLGKAYEQYF
TRBV29-1	TRBJ2-7	few	-	TGCAGCGTTGAAGAGGAGGTAGGAGCTCGGTCCTACGAGCAGTACTTC	CSVEEEVGARSYEQYF
TRBV6-5	TRBJ2-7	few	-	TGTGCCAGCAGTTCGACTCGTCCCTCCTACGAGCAGTACTTC	CASSSTRPSYEQYF
TRBV7-2	TRBJ1-2	few	-	TGTGCCAGCAGCAACGACAGGACAGCTGGCTACACCTTC	CASSNDRTAGYTF
TRBV10-3	TRBJ2-3	few	TRBD2	TGTGCCACCGCTCAGGTTAGCGGGGCCCTTAGCACAGATACGCAGTATTTT	CATAQVSGALSTDTQYF